The next 14 T cell receptor beta chains were all read from a single sample in a study of radiation and T cells in renal cell carcinoma. Time point: blood 2 weeks post-SBRT. Treatment meaning: 15 Gy SBRT to primary tumor, nephrectomy 4 weeks later. Sequencing used immunoSEQ multiplex PCR; TCRdb keeps in-frame clones, though not all of them. The sample has about 120,000 clones, roughly four fifths seen once; the top ten hold 1.5% to 2%. Sequencing was performed on blood, taken from a patient whose treatment included radiotherapy and nephrectomy. These receptors were obtained from a woman aged 55-75 years with renal cell carcinoma.

J is TRBJ1-1 and V is TRBV6-4; 8 positions agree with TRBD1. Germline V CDR1 and CDR2: MRHNA, SNTAGT. The CDR3 has 16 residues. The V and J ends lost 6 bases and 0 bases, in that order; junction bases with no gene match: 9. The CDR3 is CASRTPGQDLNTEAFF. The DNA for the CDR3 is TGTGCCAGCAGGACCCCGGGACAGGATCTGAACACTGAAGCTTTCTTT.

The rearrangement links TRBV9 to TRBJ1-4, with D possibly being TRBD1 (6 bases). This CDR3 is built from 15 residues. The germline gives CDR1 SGDLS, CDR2 YYNGEE. V was cut by 1 base and J by 7 bases, with 14 bases left in between. The CDR3 spells CASSVTGRLAEKLFF. CDR3 bases: TGTGCCAGCAGCGTAACAGGGAGATTAGCTGAAAAACTGTTTTTT.

This clone was counted many times. This chain links TRBV5-1 with TRBJ1-1, with D tentatively TRBD1 (6 bases). CDR3 size: 14 residues. V dropped 0 bases and J dropped 5 bases, with 11 bases sitting between them. Germline V lookup: CDR1 SGHRS, CDR2 YFSETQ. The CDR3 is CASSLDGGPTEAFF. The CDR3 DNA follows: TGCGCCAGCAGCTTGGATGGGGGGCCTACTGAAGCTTTCTTT.

The chain is built from TRBV7-9 and TRBJ2-7, with 8 bases aligning to TRBD1. Germline trimming cut 3 bases from V and 0 bases from J; bases unmatched to any gene: 1. Germline V gives CDR1 SEHNR, CDR2 FQNEAQ (reference sequence). This CDR3 region has 14 residues. The CDR3 bases are TGTGCCAGCAGCTTTCAGGGGGCCTCCTACGAGCAGTACTTC. It yields the protein CASSFQGASYEQYF.

This chain connects TRBV6-6 to TRBJ2-7, with 9 bases matching TRBD2. This CDR3 has 15 residues. Germline lookup yields CDR1 MNHNY and CDR2 SVGAGI (reference sequence). Trimming removed 5 bases from V and 6 bases from J; junction bases left unmatched: 11. The CDR3: CASSPTTSGPLEQYF. CDR3 coding DNA: TGTGCCAGCAGTCCCACGACTAGCGGTCCCCTCGAGCAGTACTTC.

This chain connects TRBV5-1 to TRBJ2-3, with TRBD2 matching 7 bases. V lost 2 bases, J lost 4 bases, and 10 bases stayed unmatched. The CDR3 loop spans 16 amino acids. From germline, CDR1 is SGHRS and CDR2 YFSETQ. The CDR3: CASSFRTSSIADTQYF. The DNA of the CDR3 is TGCGCCAGCAGCTTCCGGACTAGTTCGATTGCAGATACGCAGTATTTT.

The chain recombines TRBV5-8 with TRBJ2-3; D ambiguous. Germline V CDR1 and CDR2: SGHTS, YDEGEE. This CDR3 comprises 14 residues. V gave up 0 bases and J gave up 3 bases, with 8 bases separating them. The CDR3 spells CASSLGHTTDTQYF. In nucleotides, the CDR3 is TGTGCCAGCAGCTTGGGGCATACGACAGATACGCAGTATTTT.

The gene calls are TRBV15 and TRBJ2-1; TRBD2 aligns across 12 bases. CDR1 and CDR2 (germline): LNHNV, YYDKDF (reference sequence). The V and J ends lost 2 bases and 9 bases, in that order; junction bases with no gene match: 11. The CDR3 spans 17 residues. This chain's CDR3 is CATSRLGLAGGAIEQFF. The CDR3 DNA reads TGTGCCACCAGCAGACTCGGTCTAGCGGGAGGGGCGATTGAGCAGTTCTTC.

The chain carries TRBV2 and TRBJ2-1, with 10 bases aligning to TRBD2. CDR3 length equals 15 residues. Germline V gene data show CDR1 as SNHLY and CDR2 as FYNNEI. With V trimmed by 7 bases and J by 0 bases, 3 bases remained unmatched. In DNA form, the CDR3 reads TGTGCCAGCACCGGACTAGCGGACTCCTACAATGAGCAGTTCTTC. Encoded protein: CASTGLADSYNEQFF.

V and J are TRBV5-1 and TRBJ2-7; TRBD1 aligns across 8 bases. CDR1 and CDR2 (germline): SGHRS, YFSETQ. The CDR3 is 16 amino acids. The V segment lost 4 bases and the J segment 4 bases; nucleotides outside the gene matches: 13. The CDR3 DNA is TGCGCCAGCAGCCCCACCCGGGGACAGGTACAATACGAGCAGTACTTC. Protein product: CASSPTRGQVQYEQYF.

This chain uses TRBV28 with TRBJ2-3, with TRBD2 identical over 11 bases. Looked up from germline, CDR1 is MDHEN and CDR2 is SYDVKM. There are 15 residues in the CDR3. The V segment lost 6 bases and the J segment 4 bases; nucleotides outside the gene matches: 6. The CDR3, as DNA: TGTGCCAGCAGGACTAGCGGGAAGCCGTCAGATACGCAGTATTTT. Protein product: CASRTSGKPSDTQYF.

The chain links TRBV2 to TRBJ1-2; D uncertain. This CDR3 comprises 13 residues. Germline V lookup: CDR1 SNHLY, CDR2 FYNNEI. Trimming took off 2 bases at V and 5 bases at J, with 9 bases between the two ends. The CDR3 nucleotides read TGTGCCAGCAGTGAAAAGGGAGATTATGGCTACACCTTC. It is translated as CASSEKGDYGYTF.

The genes are TRBV15 and TRBJ1-5; D remains unclear. Germline CDR1 is LNHNV and CDR2 is YYDKDF (reference sequence). This CDR3 spans 16 amino acids. V was pared by 0 bases and J by 5 bases, with 14 bases between. CDR3 sequence (DNA): TGTGCCACCAGCAGAGAGCCGGCGAAATCATATCAGCCCCAGCATTTT. It codes for CATSREPAKSYQPQHF.

This clone was picked up one time. The rearrangement uses TRBV19 and TRBJ2-2; tentatively, D is TRBD1 (6 bases). Germline assignment: CDR1 LNHDA and CDR2 SQIVND (reference sequence). Trimming pared 6 bases from V and 1 base from J, leaving 9 bases between. The CDR3 contains 14 residues. The CDR3 reads CASRWDKNTGELFF. In nucleotides, the CDR3 is TGTGCCAGTAGATGGGACAAGAACACCGGGGAGCTGTTTTTT.